The 24 T cell receptor beta chains below all came from one sample that was sequenced in a study of shared clonotypes between healthy human individuals. Selected positively for CCR7 and CD45RO-negative, naive CD8 cells excluded terminally differentiated effector memory CD45RA+ cells. Libraries were prepared by immunoSEQ multiplex PCR; TCRdb keeps only in-frame clonotypes and omits some of them. The table lists around 650,000 clones, approximately 96% of them singletons. Material for sequencing was naive CD8+ T cells sorted from blood. The receptors come from a woman in her thirties in good health.

This rearrangement joins TRBV2 to TRBJ2-7; perhaps TRBD1 as D (5 bases). The CDR3 consists of 12 residues. The germline V gene has CDR1 SNHLY and CDR2 FYNNEI. V dropped 6 bases and J dropped 5 bases, with 11 bases sitting between them. The CDR3 protein is CASRGQDHEQYF. CDR3 DNA sequence: TGTGCCAGCAGAGGACAAGACCACGAGCAGTACTTC.

The J gene is TRBJ2-3, the V gene TRBV4-1; 8 nucleotides match TRBD2. Trimming removed 1 base from V and 1 base from J; junction bases left unmatched: 7. CDR3 length: 17 residues. Germline V gene data show CDR1 as MGHRA and CDR2 as YSYEKL. Written as DNA, the CDR3 is TGCGCCAGCAGCCAAGTCCACCTCGGGGGGGGCACAGATACGCAGTATTTT. Translating gives CASSQVHLGGGTDTQYF.

J is TRBJ1-1 and V is TRBV28; 7 positions agree with TRBD1. This CDR3 is built from 16 residues. The V gene end was trimmed by 5 bases and the J gene end by 4 bases; junction bases not matched to a gene: 13. Germline V gene lookup returns CDR1 MDHEN and CDR2 SYDVKM. In nucleotides, the CDR3 is TGTGCCAGCAGTACCGCGACAGGGCGGGCTGCCACTGAAGCTTTCTTT. Protein: CASSTATGRAATEAFF.

This clone was detected once. The CDR3 protein is CASRRNMVTEAFF. As DNA, the CDR3 is TGTGCCAGCAGGAGGAACATGGTGACTGAAGCTTTCTTT. The chain is built from TRBV28 and TRBJ1-1; D gene ambiguous. The length of the CDR3 is 13 residues. The V end was cut by 6 bases, the J end by 5 bases, with 13 bases between. Germline CDR1 is MDHEN and CDR2 is SYDVKM.

Concerning this clone itself: The sample carries other DNA sequences with the same CDR3. This chain links TRBV9 with TRBJ1-1; D is possibly TRBD1 (6 bases). Germline V lookup: CDR1 SGDLS, CDR2 YYNGEE. V gave up 3 bases and J gave up 2 bases, with 8 bases separating them. The CDR3 sequence is 13 residues long. DNA of the CDR3: TGTGCCAGCAGCGCCGGGACAAACACTGAAGCTTTCTTT. This gives the protein CASSAGTNTEAFF.

This chain connects TRBV4-1 to TRBJ2-3; the match to TRBD2 covers 10 bases. Germline lookup yields CDR1 MGHRA and CDR2 YSYEKL. The V and J ends lost 0 bases and 6 bases, in that order; junction bases with no gene match: 9. This CDR3 spans 17 amino acids. The CDR3 is CASSQERWASGSDTQYF. The CDR3 DNA reads as TGCGCCAGCAGCCAAGAGAGATGGGCTAGCGGGAGTGATACGCAGTATTTT.

The chain has TRBV27 and TRBJ1-1; the match to TRBD1 covers 7 bases. The CDR3 covers 15 residues. V gave up 6 bases and J gave up 3 bases; unmatched junction bases: 10. Germline CDR1 reads MNHEY; CDR2 reads SMNVEV (reference sequence). The CDR3 reads CASSLTGTAYTEAFF. CDR3 DNA: TGTGCCAGCAGCCTTACCGGGACAGCCTACACTGAAGCTTTCTTT.

The chain recombines TRBV9 with TRBJ1-1, with D maybe TRBD1 (5 bases). Trimming left V 4 bases short and J 0 bases short, with 10 bases between. Germline assignment: CDR1 SGDLS and CDR2 YYNGEE. The CDR3 sequence is 14 residues long. The DNA of the CDR3 is TGTGCCAGCAGCCCCCGGGGGATGAACACTGAAGCTTTCTTT. It codes for CASSPRGMNTEAFF.

The chain couples TRBV28 to TRBJ1-1; weak D call: TRBD1 (6 bases). Germline CDR1 reads MDHEN; CDR2 reads SYDVKM. The CDR3 is made up of 12 amino acids. Trimming took 8 bases from V and 5 from J, leaving 12 bases between them. CDR3 loop: CASRKGVTEAFF. The CDR3 DNA sequence: TGTGCCAGCCGCAAGGGGGTTACTGAAGCTTTCTTT.

Concerning this clone: Other DNA sequences of this sample code for an identical CDR3. This chain uses TRBV9 with TRBJ2-2; TRBD1 matches at 7 bases. There are 15 residues in the CDR3. Per germline, CDR1 SGDLS and CDR2 YYNGEE. The J segment lost 4 bases and the V segment lost 0 bases, leaving 3 bases of the junction unmatched. The CDR3 DNA reads TGTGCCAGCAGCGTAGAAGGGGGCGGCACCGGGGAGCTGTTTTTT. Translated: CASSVEGGGTGELFF.

The CDR3 here is CASSKHRGGPRNYGYTF. In DNA form, the CDR3 reads TGTGCCAGCAGCAAACACAGGGGCGGACCACGTAACTATGGCTACACCTTC. The chain uses TRBV27 and TRBJ1-2, with 7 nucleotides matching TRBD1. V trimming: 6 bases; J trimming: 1 base; junction bases outside the gene matches: 14. The CDR3 runs 17 residues. Germline V lookup: CDR1 MNHEY, CDR2 SMNVEV (reference sequence).

This clone was detected only once. This chain connects TRBV1 to TRBJ1-1; the table's D call, TRBD1, was not checked against the DNA. TRBV1 is annotated as a pseudogene. This CDR3 comprises 20 residues. CDR3 protein: CTSSHHLVLPPGQRNTEAFF. CDR3 sequence (DNA): TGCACCAGCAGCCACCACCTCGTCTTACCCCCTGGACAGCGGAACACTGAAGCTTTCTTT.

This chain links TRBV5-6 with TRBJ1-2, with 9 bases that match TRBD1. CDR1 SGHDT and CDR2 YYEEEE come from the germline V gene. The CDR3 extends over 13 amino acids. Trimming cost V 3 bases and J 7 bases; bases outside gene matches: 4. The CDR3, as DNA: TGTGCCAGCAGCTCGGGGACAGGGCTTGGCTACACCTTC. Translation: CASSSGTGLGYTF.

This sequence joins TRBV5-8 and TRBJ2-7; 9 nucleotides agree with TRBD1. The CDR3 loop spans 14 amino acids. Germline CDR1 and CDR2: SGHTS and YDEGEE. The junction had 7 bases not matched to a gene; V was cut back by 3 bases and J by 6 bases. CDR3 protein: CASSSPGQGTEQYF. The DNA for the CDR3 is TGTGCCAGCAGCTCACCGGGACAGGGCACCGAGCAGTACTTC.

This clone was observed a handful of times. In nucleotides, the CDR3 is TGTGCCAGCAGCCCCGGGGGACATAGCAATCAGCCCCAGCATTTT. It yields the protein CASSPGGHSNQPQHF. The V gene is TRBV7-9, the J gene TRBJ1-5; a possible D gene is TRBD1 (6 bases). Deletions cut 5 bases from V and 0 bases from J, with 11 bases between. Germline V CDR1 and CDR2: SEHNR, FQNEAQ (reference sequence). This CDR3 is built from 15 residues.

The CDR3 loop reads CASSTGQGNIKAFF. CDR3 sequence (DNA): TGTGCCAGCAGCACAGGACAGGGAAACATTAAAGCTTTCTTT. The rearrangement links TRBV11-2 to TRBJ1-1; 8 bases are a match to TRBD1. The CDR3 is 14 residues long. Germline V gene data show CDR1 as SGHAT and CDR2 as FQNNGV. V was clipped by 5 bases and J by 9 bases; unmatched bases: 11.

The V gene is TRBV27, the J gene TRBJ1-1, with D unresolved. Deletions cut 2 bases from V and 0 bases from J, with 19 bases between. Germline CDR1 reads MNHEY; CDR2 reads SMNVEV (reference sequence). There are 18 residues in the CDR3. DNA of the CDR3: TGTGCCAGCAGTTTACCCCCGGGCGCCGATGGGCTGAACACTGAAGCTTTCTTT. Encoded protein: CASSLPPGADGLNTEAFF.

This CDR3 reads CASRDGTYEQYF. The CDR3 DNA follows: TGTGCCAGCAGGGACGGAACCTACGAGCAGTACTTC. The rearrangement uses TRBV28 and TRBJ2-7, with D uncertain. Per germline, CDR1 MDHEN and CDR2 SYDVKM. V was cut by 6 bases and J by 2 bases, with 8 bases left in between. This CDR3 region has 12 residues.

The chain combines TRBV9 with TRBJ1-3; 7 bases align to TRBD1. Looked up from germline, CDR1 is SGDLS and CDR2 is YYNGEE. Unmatched junction bases numbered 8, after V lost 7 bases and J lost 1 base. This CDR3 has 15 residues. The CDR3 DNA is TGTGCCAGCGGAACCGGGACAGAATCTGGAAACACCATATATTTT. It encodes CASGTGTESGNTIYF.

Comment on this clone: At the DNA level, this CDR3 is encoded by other sequences in the same sample as well. The gene calls are TRBV10-3 and TRBJ1-1, with D uncertain. CDR1 and CDR2 from the germline V gene are ENHRY and SYGVKD. The CDR3 runs 13 residues. Trimming took off 2 bases at V and 0 bases at J, with 4 bases between the two ends. The CDR3 loop is CAISEGLNTEAFF. The DNA of the CDR3 is TGTGCCATCAGTGAGGGGCTGAACACTGAAGCTTTCTTT.

V gene TRBV27 combines with J gene TRBJ1-5; D unresolved. Trimming left V 5 bases short and J 2 bases short, with 7 bases between. Germline-derived CDR1 and CDR2 are MNHEY and SMNVEV (reference sequence). The CDR3 covers 13 residues. CDR3 amino acids: CASSPDGNQPQHF. In DNA form, the CDR3 reads TGTGCCAGCAGTCCAGACGGCAATCAGCCCCAGCATTTT.

The V and J genes are TRBV10-3 and TRBJ1-1; D perhaps matches TRBD1 (6 bases). The CDR3 has 15 residues. Between the trimmed V and J ends, which lost 0 bases and 5 bases, there was a span of 13 bases. CDR1 and CDR2 (germline): ENHRY, SYGVKD. The CDR3 DNA is TGTGCCATCAGTGAGTCGCCAGGGGTGAGAACTGAAGCTTTCTTT. This gives the protein CAISESPGVRTEAFF.

CDR3 region: CASSHRGRTEAFF. The CDR3 DNA reads TGTGCCAGCAGCCACCGGGGGCGGACTGAAGCTTTCTTT. The chain employs TRBV11-2 and TRBJ1-1; maybe TRBD1 (6 bases). This CDR3 is 13 amino acids long. V was pared by 5 bases and J by 5 bases, with 12 bases between. Germline lookup yields CDR1 SGHAT and CDR2 FQNNGV. The variable domain in full, completed from reference TRBV11-2 and TRBJ1-1, reads EAGVAQSPRYKIIEKRQSVAFWCNPISGHATLYWYQQILGQGPKLLIQFQNNGVVDDSQLPKDRFSAERLKGVDSTLKIQPAKLEDSAVYLCASSHRGRTEAFFGQGTRLTVV.

The chain couples TRBV27 to TRBJ2-7; 8 nucleotides match TRBD1. The trim removed 4 bases at V and 4 bases at J, leaving 12 bases unmatched. The CDR3 sequence is 16 residues long. Germline V lookup: CDR1 MNHEY, CDR2 SMNVEV (reference sequence). The CDR3 loop reads CASSSGPGTGRYEQYF. DNA of the CDR3: TGTGCCAGCAGTTCCGGTCCCGGGACAGGAAGATACGAGCAGTACTTC.